This T cell receptor beta chain originates from a study of beta chain features in type 1 diabetes. Findings of the study overall: In comparison with healthy donors, patients had naive, central memory and Treg TCRB repertoires that appeared more similar. Type 1 diabetes patients had fewer VDJ junction insertions and more deletions. All four CD4+ subsets of Type 1 diabetes patients contained TCRB CDR3s that were moderately but significantly shorter.

The isolated RNA, all of it, was reverse transcribed, so expressed TCRB transcripts were what got sequenced. Across stem cell-like memory T cell samples, reads averaged about 1 million. Clones were sequenced by immunoSEQ multiplex PCR, and TCRdb holds only the in-frame ones, with some missing. The sample carries fewer than 18,000 clones, approximately 76% recorded once. With regard to this clone: Antigen unknown.

V lost 6 bases and J 3 bases, leaving 14 bases between the germline ends. There are 14 residues in the CDR3. Germline V CDR1 and CDR2: MGHDK, SYGVNS. What was sequenced was stem cell memory CD4+ T cells from blood. The receptor was derived from a woman aged 18-29 years with type 1 diabetes. The chain employs TRBV25-1 and TRBJ1-1, with D maybe TRBD1 (6 bases). CDR3 sequence reads: CASRPGEWDTEAFF. As DNA, the CDR3 is TGTGCCAGCAGACCAGGGGAGTGGGACACTGAAGCTTTCTTT.